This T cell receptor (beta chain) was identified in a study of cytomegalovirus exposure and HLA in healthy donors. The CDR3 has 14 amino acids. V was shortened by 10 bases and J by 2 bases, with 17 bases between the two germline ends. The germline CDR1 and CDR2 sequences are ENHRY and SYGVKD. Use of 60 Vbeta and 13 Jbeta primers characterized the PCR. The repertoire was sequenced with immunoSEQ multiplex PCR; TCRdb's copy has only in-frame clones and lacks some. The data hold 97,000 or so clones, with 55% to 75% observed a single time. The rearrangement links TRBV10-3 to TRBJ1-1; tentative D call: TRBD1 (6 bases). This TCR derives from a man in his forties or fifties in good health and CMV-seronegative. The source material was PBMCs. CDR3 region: CATAEGGPNTEAFF. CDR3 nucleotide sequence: TGTGCCACCGCCGAGGGGGGGCCTAACACTGAAGCTTTCTTT.